The 27 T cell receptor beta chains below were found in one sample sequenced in a study of blood T cell repertoires in COVID-19. TCRdb keeps only in-frame clones here, not all; method: immunoSEQ multiplex PCR. The profile shows around 50,000 clones, around 86% of them singletons. Sequencing input: peripheral blood. The source of these receptors is a woman aged 80 or older with acute or convalescent COVID-19.

The chain has TRBV5-1 and TRBJ2-3; 8 bases fit TRBD1. There are 15 residues in the CDR3. CDR1 is SGHRS and CDR2 is YFSETQ in the germline V gene. With 0 bases clipped from V and 4 bases from J, the junction kept 4 bases outside the gene matches. This chain's CDR3 is CASSLVGQGPDTQYF. Here the CDR3 DNA reads TGCGCCAGCAGCTTGGTAGGACAGGGACCAGATACGCAGTATTTT. Drawing the rest from reference TRBV5-1 and TRBJ2-3, the complete variable domain is KAGVTQTPRYLIKTRGQQVTLSCSPISGHRSVSWYQQTPGQGLQFLFEYFSETQRNKGNFPGRFSGRQFSNSRSEMNVSTLELGDSALYLCASSLVGQGPDTQYFGPGTRLTVL.

CDR3 nucleotides: TGTGCCAGCAGCGCAGGGACAGGGTGGGGGAACACTGAAGCTTTCTTT. Protein product: CASSAGTGWGNTEAFF. The chain has TRBV9 and TRBJ1-1; 9 nucleotides line up with TRBD1. This CDR3 is built from 16 residues. V shed 3 bases, J shed 1 base, and the junction held 7 bases outside the gene matches. Germline CDR1 SGDLS, CDR2 YYNGEE.

This chain links TRBV7-6 with TRBJ1-6, with 7 bases fitting TRBD1. CDR3 length equals 13 residues. The J segment lost 6 bases and the V segment lost 8 bases, leaving 4 bases of the junction unmatched. Germline V CDR1 and CDR2: SGHVS, FNYEAQ. The CDR3 loop reads CASRTGSNSPLHF. The DNA for the CDR3 is TGTGCCAGCCGGACAGGATCTAATTCACCCCTCCACTTT.

The rearrangement joins TRBV5-1 to TRBJ2-7; 9 bases align to TRBD2. V trimming: 5 bases; J trimming: 2 bases; junction bases outside the gene matches: 5. The germline V gene has CDR1 SGHRS and CDR2 YFSETQ. CDR3 length: 14 amino acids. The CDR3, as DNA: TGCGCCAGCAGAGGCCTAGCGGGGACCTACGAGCAGTACTTC. Translation gives CASRGLAGTYEQYF. The entire variable domain, with the rest obtained from reference TRBV5-1 and TRBJ2-7, is as follows: KAGVTQTPRYLIKTRGQQVTLSCSPISGHRSVSWYQQTPGQGLQFLFEYFSETQRNKGNFPGRFSGRQFSNSRSEMNVSTLELGDSALYLCASRGLAGTYEQYFGPGTRLTVT.

V is TRBV3-1 (or the pseudogene TRBV3-2) and J is TRBJ2-5; TRBD2 agrees at 9 bases. Germline V gives CDR1 LGHDT, CDR2 YNNKEL (reference sequence). V dropped 5 bases and J dropped 5; count of bases not matched to a gene: 3. CDR3 size: 13 residues. Written as DNA, the CDR3 is TGTGCCAGCAGCTCTAGCGGGGCGGAGACCCAGTACTTC. It yields the protein CASSSSGAETQYF.

The rearrangement links TRBV19 to TRBJ1-5; 7 nucleotides match TRBD1. CDR1 is LNHDA and CDR2 is SQIVND in the germline V gene (reference sequence). V shed 5 bases and J 1 base; nucleotides not matched to a gene: 5. This CDR3 contains 15 residues. Here the CDR3 DNA reads TGTGCCAGTAGTCTCGACAGGGTGAGCAATCAGCCCCAGCATTTT. This gives the protein CASSLDRVSNQPQHF.

The genes are TRBV6-4 and TRBJ1-1; D might be TRBD1 (6 bases). The CDR3 is 14 residues long. The germline V gene encodes CDR1 MRHNA and CDR2 SNTAGT. Trimming left V 6 bases short and J 1 base short, with 12 bases between. The CDR3 DNA reads TGTGCCAGCAGATCTGTGACAGGGAACACTGAAGCTTTCTTT. Amino acids: CASRSVTGNTEAFF.

The chain employs TRBV2 and TRBJ2-7; 9 bases agree with TRBD1. J was trimmed by 3 bases and V by 5 bases; bases with no gene match: 23. Germline V gene sequence: CDR1 SNHLY, CDR2 FYNNEI. The CDR3 length is 20 residues. This CDR3 reads CASSNRQGDPRGSDLYEQYV. In nucleotides, the CDR3 is TGTGCCAGCAGTAATAGACAGGGGGACCCCAGGGGGAGCGACCTCTACGAGCAGTACGTC.

The chain recombines TRBV30 with TRBJ1-5; 7 bases map to TRBD1. The V gene's germline CDR1 is GTSNPN and CDR2 SVGIG (reference sequence). The CDR3 runs to 16 residues. With 2 bases clipped from V and 6 bases from J, the junction kept 13 bases outside the gene matches. The CDR3 sequence: CAWSPSGTVRSQPQHF. The CDR3 DNA is TGTGCCTGGAGTCCCTCCGGGACAGTGAGAAGTCAGCCCCAGCATTTT.

The rearrangement links TRBV28 to TRBJ1-2; TRBD1 is a possible D gene (6 bases). V lost 6 bases, J lost 6 bases, and 23 bases lay in between. Germline V gene data show CDR1 as MDHEN and CDR2 as SYDVKM. There are 16 residues in the CDR3. CDR3 coding DNA: TGTGCCAGCAGACTAAGTGTCGGGACACGGGGAAATGGCTACACCTTC. This translates into CASRLSVGTRGNGYTF.

V gene TRBV28 combines with J gene TRBJ2-7; TRBD2 matches 7 bases. Germline values: CDR1 MDHEN, CDR2 SYDVKM. The CDR3 sequence is 14 residues long. V lost 6 bases and J lost 7; bases outside the gene matches: 12. CDR3 protein: CASSLRGDLGEQYF. CDR3 coding DNA: TGTGCCAGCAGCCTACGGGGGGACCTGGGGGAGCAGTACTTC.

This clone was detected once. CDR3 nucleotides: TGTGCCAGCAGCCATCTTAGAGCTAACTATGGCTACACCTTC. Translation gives CASSHLRANYGYTF. The chain uses TRBV3-1 (or the pseudogene TRBV3-2) and TRBJ1-2; D ambiguous. With 3 bases removed from V and 0 bases from J, the gap between germline ends came to 8 bases. This CDR3 contains 14 residues. Germline assignment: CDR1 LGHDT and CDR2 YNNKEL (reference sequence).

The V gene is TRBV7-3, the J gene TRBJ2-1; 9 bases fit TRBD2. This CDR3 region has 16 residues. CDR1 and CDR2 from the germline V gene are SGHTA and FQGTGA. Losses at the gene ends were 5 bases for V and 0 bases for J; bases not matched to a gene: 5. The CDR3 DNA sequence: TGTGCCAGCAGCGGCTTTAGCGGGAGCTCCTACAATGAGCAGTTCTTC. It is translated as CASSGFSGSSYNEQFF.

For this clone: The junction shows a germline mismatch at one end, possibly a read error. V usage is TRBV7-7 and J usage is TRBJ2-1, with 10 nucleotides matching TRBD2. Germline V CDR1 and CDR2: SSHAT, FNYEAQ (reference sequence). The CDR3 has 15 amino acids. Here the CDR3 reads CASSLGLAGVDEQFF. DNA of the CDR3: TGTGCTAGCAGCTTAGGGCTAGCGGGAGTCGATGAGCAGTTCTTC.

The chain couples TRBV2 to TRBJ1-1, with D hard to call. The CDR3 has 15 residues. Trimming took off 4 bases at V and 1 base at J, with 13 bases between the two ends. The germline V gene encodes CDR1 SNHLY and CDR2 FYNNEI. CDR3 sequence: CASSAQTTKNTEAFF. CDR3 nucleotides: TGTGCCAGCAGTGCCCAGACCACTAAGAACACTGAAGCTTTCTTT.

This chain joins TRBV2 and TRBJ1-2, with D unresolved. Trimming shortened V by 7 bases and J by 4 bases, and 10 bases separated the two germline ends. This CDR3 contains 12 residues. Per the germline V gene, CDR1 is SNHLY and CDR2 is FYNNEI. CDR3 coding DNA: TGTGCCAGCAACCCACTTGGCTATGGCTACACCTTC. It translates to CASNPLGYGYTF.

The chain carries TRBV5-1 and TRBJ1-4, with D tentatively TRBD1 (6 bases). CDR1 and CDR2 from the germline V gene are SGHRS and YFSETQ. V lost 5 bases and J lost 8, with 16 bases in between. This CDR3 spans 14 amino acids. The CDR3 spells CASRPTVGGEKLFF. The DNA for the CDR3 is TGCGCCAGCAGACCGACCGTTGGGGGCGAAAAACTGTTTTTT.

The J gene is TRBJ1-1, the V gene TRBV10-2; a weak D match, TRBD1 (5 bases). This CDR3 has 14 residues. V was clipped by 7 bases and J by 6 bases, with 18 bases between them. Germline CDR1 reads WSHSY; CDR2 reads SAAADI. The CDR3 here is CASKETASSSEAFF. The CDR3 coding sequence is TGCGCCAGCAAGGAGACAGCATCCTCCTCTGAAGCTTTCTTT.

The chain has TRBV18 and TRBJ2-1; 8 bases align to TRBD2. V was pared by 2 bases and J by 6 bases, with 12 bases of the junction left unmatched. Germline V gene data show CDR1 as KGHSH and CDR2 as LQKENI. This CDR3 region has 17 residues. The CDR3 DNA follows: TGTGCCAGCTCACCAATGGTTTCGGGACTAGAGAGCAATGAGCAGTTCTTC. Translation gives CASSPMVSGLESNEQFF.

V gene TRBV12-3 or TRBV12-4 combines with J gene TRBJ1-4; D gene uncertain. V was clipped by 8 bases and J by 5 bases, with 12 bases between them. The length of the CDR3 is 13 residues. The CDR3 sequence is CASSGTLNEKLFF. CDR3 in DNA: TGTGCCAGCTCGGGAACCTTGAATGAAAAACTGTTTTTT.

This chain links TRBV6-5 with TRBJ1-2, with TRBD1 matching over 9 bases. Per germline, CDR1 MNHEY and CDR2 SVGAGI. The CDR3 totals 13 residues. V lost 7 bases, J lost 7 bases, and 7 bases stayed unmatched. The CDR3 DNA reads TGTGCCAGCACCCGGACAGGGGTCGTTGGCTACACCTTC. As protein: CASTRTGVVGYTF.

The rearrangement joins TRBV6-2 or TRBV6-3 to TRBJ2-1; TRBD2 aligns across 13 bases. CDR3 size: 15 residues. The V segment lost 4 bases and the J segment 10 bases; nucleotides outside the gene matches: 7. Germline CDR1 is MNHEY and CDR2 is SVGEGT. The CDR3 region is CASSSGTSGAREQFF. The DNA of the CDR3 is TGTGCCAGCAGTTCGGGGACTAGCGGGGCAAGGGAGCAGTTCTTC.

The chain uses TRBV6-1 and TRBJ1-5; 7 bases align to TRBD1. Germline loops: CDR1 MNHNS, CDR2 SASEGT. Losses at the gene ends were 4 bases for V and 6 bases for J; bases not matched to a gene: 12. The CDR3 is made up of 16 amino acids. CDR3 nucleotides: TGTGCCAGCAGTGTGGTTTGGGACAGTGGGTTTCAGCCCCAGCATTTT. Translating it yields CASSVVWDSGFQPQHF.

This clone occurred once. This chain joins TRBV10-3 and TRBJ1-3; possible D gene TRBD1, 5 bases. Germline assignment: CDR1 ENHRY and CDR2 SYGVKD. Trimming shortened V by 4 bases and J by 6 bases, and 19 bases separated the two germline ends. CDR3 size: 16 residues. CDR3 loop: CAISGGTAKSQNTIYF. The DNA for the CDR3 is TGTGCCATCAGTGGGGGGACTGCGAAAAGCCAAAACACCATATATTTT.

This chain uses TRBV3-1 (or the pseudogene TRBV3-2) with TRBJ2-1; tentatively, D is TRBD2 (6 bases). The CDR3 length is 15 residues. V lost 3 bases, J lost 5 bases, and 14 bases lay in between. Germline V CDR1 and CDR2: LGHDT, YNNKEL (reference sequence). CDR3 bases: TGTGCCAGCAGCCAGATGGCTAGCGTTAACAATGAGCAGTTCTTC. It specifies CASSQMASVNNEQFF.

V gene TRBV23-1 combines with J gene TRBJ2-7; a possible D gene is TRBD1 (6 bases). TRBV23-1 counts as an open reading frame of uncertain function. The CDR3 has 16 residues. Trimming pared 7 bases from V and 0 bases from J, leaving 19 bases between. DNA for the CDR3: TGCGCCAGCATTCCGACAGGTTGGGGACCCTCCTACGAGCAGTACTTC. The encoded protein is CASIPTGWGPSYEQYF.

The count of this clone is one. The CDR3 is CAWSVWDRGGNQPQHF. In DNA, the CDR3 is TGTGCCTGGAGTGTATGGGACAGGGGGGGCAATCAGCCCCAGCATTTT. The V and J genes are TRBV30 and TRBJ1-5; 11 bases match TRBD1. This CDR3 contains 16 residues. Germline loops: CDR1 GTSNPN, CDR2 SVGIG (reference sequence). Germline trimming cut 0 bases from V and 2 bases from J; bases unmatched to any gene: 3.